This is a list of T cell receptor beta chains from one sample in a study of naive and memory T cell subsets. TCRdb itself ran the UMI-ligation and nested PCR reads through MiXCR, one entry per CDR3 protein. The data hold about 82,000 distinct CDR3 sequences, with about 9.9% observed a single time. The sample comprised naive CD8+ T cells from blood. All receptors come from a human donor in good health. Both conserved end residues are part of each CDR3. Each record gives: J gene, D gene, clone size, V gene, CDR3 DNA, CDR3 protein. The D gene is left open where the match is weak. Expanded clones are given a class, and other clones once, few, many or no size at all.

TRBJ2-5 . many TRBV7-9 TGTGCCAGCAGCATATCAGGGACAGAGACCCAGTACTTC CASSISGTETQYF
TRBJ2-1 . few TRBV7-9 TGTGCCAGCAGCTCTACTCGTGGGGGTCACGATGAGCAGTTCTTC CASSSTRGGHDEQFF
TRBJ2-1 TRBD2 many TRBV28 TGTGCCAGCAGTTTGGCGGGAGGGCGCAATGAGCAGTTCTTC CASSLAGGRNEQFF
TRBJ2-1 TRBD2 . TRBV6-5 TGTGCCAGCAGTTACGCAAAAAGCGGGAGCGTTTTGAATGAGCAGTTCTTC CASSYAKSGSVLNEQFF
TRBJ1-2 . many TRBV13 TGTGCCAGCAGCTCGAGCCAGGGGAATTATGGCTACACCTTC CASSSSQGNYGYTF
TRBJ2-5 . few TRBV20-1 TGCAGTGCTTCAACAGGGAGCTGGCAAGAGACCCAGTACTTC CSASTGSWQETQYF
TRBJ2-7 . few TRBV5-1 TGCGCCAGCAGCTTGGGGGGAGTGGGCCACGAGCAGTACTTC CASSLGGVGHEQYF
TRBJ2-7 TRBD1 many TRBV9 TGTGCCAGCAGTACAGGACAGGGCTCCGAGCAGTACTTC CASSTGQGSEQYF
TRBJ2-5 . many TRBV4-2 TGTGCCAGCAGCCCCCATATTGCAGAGACCCAGTACTTC CASSPHIAETQYF
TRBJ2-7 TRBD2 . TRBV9 TGTGCCAGCAGCGGTCTAGCGGGATCCTACGAGCAGTACTTC CASSGLAGSYEQYF
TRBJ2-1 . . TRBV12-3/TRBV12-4 TGTGCCAGCACCTACGGGGGACCTCTTAATGAGCAGTTCTTC CASTYGGPLNEQFF
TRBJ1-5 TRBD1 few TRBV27 TGTGCCAGCAGTCCTGGACAGGGGGTAAATCAGCCCCAGCATTTT CASSPGQGVNQPQHF
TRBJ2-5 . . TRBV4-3 TGCGCCAGCAGCCAAGATTACGAGTTTTTGGAGACCCAGTACTTC CASSQDYEFLETQYF
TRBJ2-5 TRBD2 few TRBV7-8 TGTGCCAGCAGCTTAGACCGGAGGGCAAGCGGGAGGGACCAAGAGACCCAGTACTTC CASSLDRRASGRDQETQYF
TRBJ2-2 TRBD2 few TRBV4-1 TGCGCCAGCAGCCAAGACAGGGGCGAACTAGCGGGATTCGGGGAGCTGTTTTTT CASSQDRGELAGFGELFF
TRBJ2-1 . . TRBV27 TGTGCCAGCAGTTGGCCGGGGAACTACAATGAGCAGTTCTTC CASSWPGNYNEQFF
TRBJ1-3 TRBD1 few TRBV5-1 TGCGCCAGCAGCTTGCCAGCGGACAGGAATTCTATTAGCTCTGGAAACACCATATATTTT CASSLPADRNSISSGNTIYF
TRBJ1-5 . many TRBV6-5 TGTGCCAGCAGTTACTCTGGGGATTCGGGGCAGCCCCAGCATTTT CASSYSGDSGQPQHF
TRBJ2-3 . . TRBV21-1 TGTGCCAGCAGCACTCGACGGGAGTGTTTGCCGCATTTTCGTACAGATACGCAGTATTTT CASSTRRECLPHFRTDTQYF
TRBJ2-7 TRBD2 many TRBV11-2 TGTGCCAGCAGCTTAGCACTAGCGGGCTACGAGCAGTACTTC CASSLALAGYEQYF
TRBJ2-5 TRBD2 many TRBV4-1 TGCGCCAGCAGCCTTAGCGGGAGCGCGGAGACCCAGTACTTC CASSLSGSAETQYF
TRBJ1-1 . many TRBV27 TGTGCCAGCAGTCATAGACGACAGGTGTCGAACACTGAAGCTTTCTTT CASSHRRQVSNTEAFF
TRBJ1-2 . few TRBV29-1 TGCAGCGTTACGTGGGGCGATGGCTACACCTTC CSVTWGDGYTF
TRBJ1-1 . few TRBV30 TGTGCCTGGAGTGTTGTTTCGAACACTGAAGCTTTCTTT CAWSVVSNTEAFF
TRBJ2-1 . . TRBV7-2 TGTGCCAGCAGCTTAGGGGCAGTCCCCTACAATGAGCAGTTCTTC CASSLGAVPYNEQFF
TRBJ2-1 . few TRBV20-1 TGCAGTGCTAGAAGTGGTGGGACTCGACGAAACAATGAGCAGTTCTTC CSARSGGTRRNNEQFF
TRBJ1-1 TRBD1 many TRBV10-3 TGTGCCATCAGTGCGGATTTTCTGGGACAGGGAGACACTGAAGCTTTCTTT CAISADFLGQGDTEAFF
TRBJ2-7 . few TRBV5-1 TGCGCCAGCAGCTTACTGACGGGCTCCTACGAGCAGTACTTC CASSLLTGSYEQYF
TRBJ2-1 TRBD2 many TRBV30 TGTGCCTGGGACGGAGGACCCGGGACTAGCGGGAGGGACTCCTACAATGAGCAGTTCTTC CAWDGGPGTSGRDSYNEQFF
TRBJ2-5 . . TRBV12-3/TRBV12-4 TGTGCCAGCAGTTTGGCCCTCCGGGAGACCCAGTACTTC CASSLALRETQYF
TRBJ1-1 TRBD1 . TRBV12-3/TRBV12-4 TGTGCCAGCAGGCCCGACAGGGGCGGGCGAGAAGCTTTCTTT CASRPDRGGREAFF
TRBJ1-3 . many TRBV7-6 TGTGCCAGCTCCCTGAGCGCAGGTTCTGGAAACACCATATATTTT CASSLSAGSGNTIYF
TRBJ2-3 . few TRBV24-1 TGTGCCACCAGTGATTCGTTGGAGAACACAGATACGCAGTATTTT CATSDSLENTDTQYF
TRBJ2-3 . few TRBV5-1 TGCGCCAGCAGCTTCGTCCCGGAGGAGGGTACAGATACGCAGTATTTT CASSFVPEEGTDTQYF
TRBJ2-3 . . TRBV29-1 TGCAGCGTTGAAGGGCCGACTAGCACAGATACGCAGTATTTT CSVEGPTSTDTQYF
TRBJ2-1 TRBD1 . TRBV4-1 TGCGCCAGCAGCTTCTCAACAGGGGTATACAATGAGCAGTTCTTC CASSFSTGVYNEQFF
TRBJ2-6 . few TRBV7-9 TGTGCCAGCAGCTTAGGGGGTTCTGGGGCCAACGTCCTGACTTTC CASSLGGSGANVLTF
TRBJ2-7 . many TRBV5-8 TGTGCCAGCAACCTTGTCTCATCGTACGAGCAGTACTTC CASNLVSSYEQYF